The T cell receptor (beta chain) under discussion was sequenced for a study of T cell changes during pregnancy in multiple sclerosis. V shed 9 bases and J shed 3 bases, with 5 bases lying between them. Germline-derived CDR1 and CDR2 are LNHDA and SQIVND (reference sequence). CDR3 length: 10 residues. TCRdb's copy holds only in-frame clones and misses some; the assay was immunoSEQ multiplex PCR. The sample records about 23,000 clones, 86% being singletons. The chain links TRBV19 to TRBJ2-5; D is undetermined. The starting material was CD4+ T cells from peripheral blood mononuclear cells, obtained in the first trimester of pregnancy. The receptor was derived from a female donor in good health, enrolled as a control in a pregnancy study. The CDR3 nucleotides read TGTGCCAGGACTGAAGAGACCCAGTACTTC. Its protein product is CARTEETQYF.